The 26 T cell receptor beta chains listed next were all sequenced from one sample in a study of blood T cell repertoires in COVID-19. Some clones are missing from TCRdb's copy, which holds only in-frame ones; the method was immunoSEQ multiplex PCR. Of about 220,000 clones listed, more than 65% were seen once; the top ten hold around 3.1%. The sequenced sample consisted of peripheral blood. The receptors come from a woman aged 30 to 39 who had recovered from COVID-19.

This chain uses TRBV7-3 with TRBJ2-3; D possibly corresponds to TRBD2 (6 bases). With 5 bases removed from V and 0 bases from J, the gap between germline ends came to 15 bases. CDR1 and CDR2 from the germline V gene are SGHTA and FQGTGA. The CDR3 runs to 16 residues. The CDR3 loop is CASSPGGPLSTDTQYF. The CDR3 DNA is TGTGCCAGCAGCCCAGGAGGGCCACTAAGCACAGATACGCAGTATTTT.

The chain has TRBV7-9 and TRBJ1-2; the D gene is possibly TRBD1 (6 bases). Germline V lookup: CDR1 SEHNR, CDR2 FQNEAQ (reference sequence). Trimming took 5 bases from V and 10 from J, leaving 26 bases between them. The CDR3 has 16 amino acids. CDR3 loop: CASSVTGTTMARDYTF. In DNA form, the CDR3 reads TGTGCCAGCAGCGTCACCGGGACAACTATGGCTCGTGACTACACCTTC.

The V call is TRBV3-1 (or the pseudogene TRBV3-2), the J call TRBJ2-5; 9 bases fit TRBD2. The CDR3 runs to 20 residues. J gave up 7 bases and V 0 bases, and 21 bases lay outside the gene matches. CDR1 is LGHDT, CDR2 YNNKEL, per germline (reference sequence). CDR3: CASSQDFRGIAREGSGTQYF. The CDR3 bases are TGTGCCAGCAGCCAAGATTTCAGGGGTATTGCGCGGGAGGGTAGTGGGACCCAGTACTTC.

This chain connects TRBV4-1 to TRBJ2-3; 7 nucleotides line up with TRBD2. The CDR3 totals 15 residues. V lost 4 bases, J lost 6 bases, and 10 bases stayed unmatched. CDR1 is MGHRA and CDR2 is YSYEKL in the germline V gene. The CDR3 protein is CASSREPTSWDTQYF. The CDR3 coding sequence is TGCGCCAGCAGCCGAGAGCCGACTAGCTGGGATACGCAGTATTTT.

The V gene is TRBV7-7, the J gene TRBJ2-1; 9 nucleotides agree with TRBD2. From germline, CDR1 is SSHAT and CDR2 FNYEAQ (reference sequence). J was trimmed by 8 bases and V by 0 bases; bases with no gene match: 8. The CDR3 is 16 amino acids. CDR3 coding DNA: TGTGCCAGCAGCTTAGCGCTGGGTAGCGGGAGTTATGAGCAGTTCTTC. Translating gives CASSLALGSGSYEQFF. The complete variable domain, with remaining parts taken from reference TRBV7-7 and TRBJ2-1, reads GAGVSQSPRYKVTKRGQDVTLRCDPISSHATLYWYQQALGQGPEFLTYFNYEAQPDKSGLPSDRFSAERPEGSISTLTIQRTEQRDSAMYRCASSLALGSGSYEQFFGPGTRLTVL.

This sequence joins TRBV29-1 and TRBJ2-7, with D tentatively TRBD2 (6 bases). V was trimmed by 6 bases and J by 5 bases, leaving 14 bases between them. Per the germline V gene, CDR1 is SQVTM and CDR2 is ANQGSEA. This CDR3 has 12 residues. The CDR3 loop reads CSVLRSGDEQYF. The CDR3 DNA reads as TGCAGCGTCCTCAGATCGGGGGACGAGCAGTACTTC.

The chain employs TRBV9 and TRBJ2-2; the match to TRBD2 covers 8 bases. The CDR3 extends over 15 amino acids. The J segment lost 4 bases and the V segment lost 1 base, leaving 3 bases of the junction unmatched. Germline-derived CDR1 and CDR2 are SGDLS and YYNGEE. The CDR3 spells CASSVSSGITGELFF. DNA of the CDR3: TGTGCCAGCAGCGTAAGTAGCGGGATCACCGGGGAGCTGTTTTTT.

The chain carries TRBV7-2 and TRBJ2-5; 7 bases fit TRBD1. Germline CDR1 reads SGHTA; CDR2 reads FQGNSA. CDR3 length: 14 residues. V shed 5 bases and J 5 bases; nucleotides not matched to a gene: 8. The CDR3 sequence is CASSPQRGPETQYF. CDR3 DNA: TGTGCCAGCAGCCCACAGAGGGGGCCTGAGACCCAGTACTTC.

The chain combines TRBV9 with TRBJ1-2; tentatively, D is TRBD1 (6 bases). CDR1 is SGDLS and CDR2 is YYNGEE in the germline V gene. This CDR3 contains 17 residues. With 0 bases removed from V and 3 bases from J, the gap between germline ends came to 18 bases. The CDR3, as DNA: TGTGCCAGCAGCGTAGCGGCAGGGGCTTTTTTGGACTATGGCTACACCTTC. Translated: CASSVAAGAFLDYGYTF. The whole variable domain, remainder taken from reference TRBV9 and TRBJ1-2, is DSGVTQTPKHLITATGQRVTLRCSPRSGDLSVYWYQQSLDQGLQFLIQYYNGEERAKGNILERFSAQQFPDLHSELNLSSLELGDSALYFCASSVAAGAFLDYGYTFGSGTRLTVV.

This CDR3 is CASSLLAGESYEQYF. Written as DNA, the CDR3 is TGTGCCAGCAGTTTACTAGCGGGGGAATCCTACGAGCAGTACTTC. This chain connects TRBV27 to TRBJ2-7; 10 bases are shared with TRBD2. Germline CDR1 MNHEY, CDR2 SMNVEV (reference sequence). The V gene end was trimmed by 2 bases and the J gene end by 1 base; junction bases not matched to a gene: 2. There are 15 residues in the CDR3.

The chain carries TRBV24-1 and TRBJ2-4; D gene uncertain. There are 15 residues in the CDR3. V shed 0 bases and J shed 7 bases, with 12 bases lying between them. Per the germline V gene, CDR1 is KGHDR and CDR2 is SFDVKD. The CDR3 bases are TGTGCCACCAGTGATTTGCACGGCGGTGAGAACATTCAGTACTTC. It yields the protein CATSDLHGGENIQYF.

The V gene is TRBV5-4, the J gene TRBJ1-6; possibly TRBD1 for D (5 bases). The V gene lost 0 bases and the J gene lost 0 bases, with 13 bases spanning the gap. The CDR3 runs 18 residues. CDR1 and CDR2 (germline): SGHNT, YYREEE (reference sequence). CDR3 in amino acids: CASSLEQGFSSYNSPLHF. DNA for the CDR3: TGTGCCAGCAGCTTGGAGCAGGGCTTTAGCTCCTATAATTCACCCCTCCACTTT.

The sample holds one count of this clone. The chain combines TRBV29-1 with TRBJ1-1, with D possibly being TRBD1 (5 bases). Germline loops: CDR1 SQVTM, CDR2 ANQGSEA. There are 13 residues in the CDR3. Between the trimmed V and J ends, which lost 7 bases and 0 bases, there was a span of 12 bases. DNA of the CDR3: TGCAGCGCTTCCCAGGGTATGAACACTGAAGCTTTCTTT. Amino acid sequence: CSASQGMNTEAFF.

This clone has more than one count but fewer than ten. The V and J genes are TRBV11-2 and TRBJ2-7, with 9 bases matching TRBD1. Germline-derived CDR1 and CDR2 are SGHAT and FQNNGV. This CDR3 comprises 12 residues. V lost 5 bases to trimming and J lost 7 bases; unmatched junction nucleotides: 3. The CDR3 DNA follows: TGTGCCAGCAGCCGGACAGGGGAAGAGCAGTACTTC. Amino acids: CASSRTGEEQYF.

The V and J genes are TRBV25-1 and TRBJ1-2; unclear D gene. This CDR3 is built from 17 residues. V was trimmed by 2 bases and J by 6 bases, leaving 22 bases between them. Germline V gives CDR1 MGHDK, CDR2 SYGVNS. Written as DNA, the CDR3 is TGTGCCAGCAGTGAACTGGGAGCCATGATGTTTGAAGATGGCTACACCTTC. Translating gives CASSELGAMMFEDGYTF.

The rearrangement links TRBV28 to TRBJ1-5; possible D gene TRBD1, 5 bases. The CDR3 contains 13 residues. CDR1 and CDR2 from the germline V gene are MDHEN and SYDVKM. V dropped 2 bases and J dropped 9 bases, with 11 bases sitting between them. In DNA, the CDR3 is TGTGCCAGCAGTTTAGGGAGGGGTTGGCCCCAGCATTTT. Protein sequence: CASSLGRGWPQHF.

The rearrangement links TRBV2 to TRBJ1-5; D unresolved. The CDR3 extends over 13 amino acids. The V gene's germline CDR1 is SNHLY and CDR2 FYNNEI. Deletions cut 7 bases from V and 3 bases from J, with 10 bases between. CDR3 amino acids: CASMGRHNQPQHF. CDR3 coding DNA: TGTGCCAGCATGGGCAGGCACAATCAGCCCCAGCATTTT.

This clone was counted only a few times. V usage is TRBV10-3 and J usage is TRBJ2-3; D is possibly TRBD2 (5 bases). The CDR3 sequence is 14 residues long. Trimming left V 6 bases short and J 0 bases short, with 10 bases between. Germline CDR1 and CDR2: ENHRY and SYGVKD. The CDR3, as DNA: TGTGCCATCAGGGACTTTTCTAGCACAGATACGCAGTATTTT. Translated: CAIRDFSSTDTQYF.

This clone appeared once. The V and J genes are TRBV6-5 and TRBJ1-3; TRBD1 is a possible D gene (5 bases). CDR1 and CDR2 from the germline V gene are MNHEY and SVGAGI. This CDR3 comprises 14 residues. The V gene lost 7 bases and the J gene lost 3 bases, with 13 bases spanning the gap. CDR3 sequence: CASNAWQGGNTIYF. The CDR3 nucleotides are TGTGCCAGCAATGCTTGGCAGGGTGGAAACACCATATATTTT.

The chain is built from TRBV19 and TRBJ2-1; 14 bases agree with TRBD2. Per germline, CDR1 LNHDA and CDR2 SQIVND (reference sequence). Trimming took 5 bases from V and 8 from J; bases not matched to a gene: 14. The CDR3 is made up of 18 amino acids. The CDR3 spells CASSPIGGLAGVYDEQFF. CDR3 nucleotides: TGTGCCAGTAGTCCCATAGGGGGACTAGCGGGAGTTTATGATGAGCAGTTCTTC.

This clone was counted a single time. The gene calls are TRBV27 and TRBJ2-3, with a weak D call TRBD2 (6 bases). The CDR3 extends over 16 amino acids. Trimming removed 6 bases from V and 0 bases from J, with 16 bases in between. Per germline, CDR1 MNHEY and CDR2 SMNVEV (reference sequence). The CDR3 loop is CASSPFGGASTDTQYF. The CDR3 coding sequence is TGTGCCAGCAGCCCATTCGGGGGAGCGAGCACAGATACGCAGTATTTT.

This chain connects TRBV6-6 to TRBJ1-5; maybe TRBD1 (6 bases). The CDR3 sequence is 13 residues long. Trimming took off 3 bases at V and 4 bases at J, with 7 bases between the two ends. Germline loops: CDR1 MNHNY, CDR2 SVGAGI (reference sequence). Written as DNA, the CDR3 is TGTGCCAGCAGTTATCAGGGGAATCAGCCCCAGCATTTT. Protein: CASSYQGNQPQHF.

V usage is TRBV28 and J usage is TRBJ2-7; 13 bases fit TRBD2. This CDR3 comprises 16 residues. Per germline, CDR1 MDHEN and CDR2 SYDVKM. Trimming at V came to 5 bases and at J to 2 bases, leaving 6 bases not matched to a gene. CDR3 bases: TGTGCCAGCAGTCACGGACTAGCGGGGGCAGCCTACGAGCAGTACTTC. Translation: CASSHGLAGAAYEQYF.

This chain joins TRBV12-5 and TRBJ2-6; tentative D call: TRBD1 (6 bases). There are 16 residues in the CDR3. Between the trimmed V and J ends, which lost 7 bases and 0 bases, there was a span of 13 bases. From germline, CDR1 is LGHNT and CDR2 FRNRAP. Here the CDR3 DNA reads TGTGCTAGTGCCCCGAGAGGGGGCTCTGGGGCCAACGTCCTGACTTTC. This gives the protein CASAPRGGSGANVLTF.

J is TRBJ2-7 and V is TRBV25-1; 11 positions agree with TRBD2. This CDR3 region has 16 residues. Germline V gives CDR1 MGHDK, CDR2 SYGVNS. Trimming cost V 3 bases and J 2 bases; bases outside gene matches: 6. The CDR3: CASSDRTSGPTYEQYF. Written as DNA, the CDR3 is TGTGCCAGCAGTGACCGGACTAGCGGGCCCACCTACGAGCAGTACTTC.

The rearrangement joins TRBV10-1 to TRBJ1-6; D not certain. CDR1 is WNHNN, CDR2 SYGVQD, per germline (reference sequence). V gave up 5 bases and J gave up 7 bases, with 9 bases separating them. The CDR3 sequence is 13 residues long. CDR3 loop: CASSLQANSPLHF. The CDR3 DNA is TGCGCCAGCAGTCTTCAGGCAAATTCACCCCTCCACTTT.